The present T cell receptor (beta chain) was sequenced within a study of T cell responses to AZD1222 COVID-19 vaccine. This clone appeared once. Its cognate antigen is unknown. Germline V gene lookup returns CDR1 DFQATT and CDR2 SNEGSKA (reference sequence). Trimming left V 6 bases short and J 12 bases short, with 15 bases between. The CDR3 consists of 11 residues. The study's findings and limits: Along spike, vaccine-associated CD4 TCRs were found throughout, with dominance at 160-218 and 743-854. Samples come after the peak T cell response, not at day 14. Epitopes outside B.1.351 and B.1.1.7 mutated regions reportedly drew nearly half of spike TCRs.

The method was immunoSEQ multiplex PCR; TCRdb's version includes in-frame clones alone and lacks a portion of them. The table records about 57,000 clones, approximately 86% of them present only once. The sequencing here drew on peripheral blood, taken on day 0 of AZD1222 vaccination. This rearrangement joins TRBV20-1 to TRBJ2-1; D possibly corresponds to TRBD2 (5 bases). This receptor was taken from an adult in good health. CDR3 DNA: TGCAGTGCCCACTGGGGTGAGGGGCAGTTCTTC. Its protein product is CSAHWGEGQFF.